Following are 21 T cell receptor beta chains from one sample sequenced in a study of blood T cells in healthy people across ages. PCR was performed a second time for about 6 to 12 cycles using a sample-barcoded 5' primer and a J-beta primer mix. TCRdb independently ran MiXCR on the 5' RACE reads; one entry per CDR3 protein. The data show approximately 960,000 distinct CDR3 sequences, about 27% seen once. This same sample was also part of a study on T cells of mothers and their children.

Sample: blood. The receptor set was obtained from a woman aged 40 to 49 in good health.

The rearrangement uses TRBV20-1 and TRBJ2-4; 9 bases are a match to TRBD1. J lost 13 bases, V lost 0 bases, and 19 bases had no gene match. The CDR3 loop spans 17 amino acids. Germline CDR1 DFQATT, CDR2 SNEGSKA (reference sequence). CDR3 residues: CSARDARGDRAYNEQYF. In nucleotides, the CDR3 is TGCAGTGCTAGAGACGCTCGAGGGGACAGGGCTTACAATGAGCAGTACTTC.

This chain uses TRBV20-1 with TRBJ1-2; D unresolved. In germline, CDR1 is DFQATT, CDR2 SNEGSKA (reference sequence). The CDR3 totals 14 residues. V gave up 0 bases and J gave up 3 bases, with 11 bases separating them. In DNA form, the CDR3 reads TGCAGTGCTAGAGATCCTCAGGCGCACTATGGCTACACCTTC. Its translation: CSARDPQAHYGYTF.

The count of this clonotype is one. This chain links TRBV27 with TRBJ2-3; D call uncertain. CDR3 length equals 15 residues. V was cut by 3 bases and J by 3 bases, with 13 bases left in between. Germline values: CDR1 MNHEY, CDR2 SMNVEV (reference sequence). The CDR3 coding sequence is TGTGCCAGCAGTTTCCCCTCGATGGGGACAGATACGCAGTATTTT. It yields the protein CASSFPSMGTDTQYF.

CDR3 sequence (DNA): TGTGCCAGCAATGGGCCGGGACAGAGCTATGGCTACACCTTC. Its translation: CASNGPGQSYGYTF. The chain has TRBV12-3 or TRBV12-4 and TRBJ1-2, with TRBD1 matching 7 bases. Trimming took 7 bases from V and 4 from J; bases not matched to a gene: 9. The CDR3 runs to 14 residues.

This rearrangement joins TRBV27 to TRBJ2-1; 7 nucleotides line up with TRBD2. Losses at the gene ends were 6 bases for V and 7 bases for J; bases not matched to a gene: 6. Germline values: CDR1 MNHEY, CDR2 SMNVEV (reference sequence). This CDR3 is built from 13 residues. CDR3 region: CASRPGLGNEQFF. As DNA, the CDR3 is TGTGCCAGCAGACCCGGACTAGGGAATGAGCAGTTCTTC.

A word on this clonotype: A much larger clone sits a single nucleotide away, making a read error possible. The genes are TRBV7-2 and TRBJ1-1, with D maybe TRBD1 (5 bases). The germline V gene encodes CDR1 SGHTA and CDR2 FQGNSA. The CDR3 extends over 13 amino acids. The CDR3 DNA sequence: TGTGCCAACAGCTTAGGCCTAGACAGAGAAGCTTTCTTT. Translated, it gives CANSLGLDREAFF.

This clonotype was counted a single time. This chain joins TRBV18 and TRBJ1-1; possibly TRBD1 for D (6 bases). Trimming pared 2 bases from V and 0 bases from J, leaving 13 bases between. CDR3 size: 16 residues. Germline assignment: CDR1 KGHSH and CDR2 LQKENI. The CDR3 reads CASSPSQGRLNTEAFF. The CDR3 DNA sequence: TGTGCCAGCTCACCAAGTCAGGGGAGGCTGAACACTGAAGCTTTCTTT. Full variable domain (rest looked up from reference TRBV18 and TRBJ1-1): NAGVMQNPRHLVRRRGQEARLRCSPMKGHSHVYWYRQLPEEGLKFMVYLQKENIIDESGMPKERFSAEFPKEGPSILRIQQVVRGDSAAYFCASSPSQGRLNTEAFFGQGTRLTVV.

This clonotype showed up just a few times. The chain has TRBV6-2 or TRBV6-3 and TRBJ1-2; D may be TRBD1 (5 bases). The V gene's germline CDR1 is MNHEY and CDR2 SVGEGT. V shed 10 bases and J shed 4 bases, with 16 bases lying between them. The CDR3 covers 13 residues. As DNA, the CDR3 is TGTGCCACCTTGACAGCCCGGGGCTATGGCTACACCTTC. This codes for CATLTARGYGYTF.

This chain connects TRBV19 to TRBJ2-7, with D possibly being TRBD2 (7 bases). Germline V lookup: CDR1 LNHDA, CDR2 SQIVND (reference sequence). Trimming removed 5 bases from V and 0 bases from J, with 17 bases in between. The CDR3 is made up of 16 amino acids. CDR3 coding DNA: TGTGCCAGTAGTTCGCCAGGGGAGGGGGTCTCCTACGAGCAGTACTTC. The encoded protein is CASSSPGEGVSYEQYF.

This clonotype was counted a few times. The V and J genes are TRBV20-1 and TRBJ2-7; 8 nucleotides line up with TRBD1. The CDR3 is made up of 15 amino acids. Trimming cost V 8 bases and J 0 bases; bases outside gene matches: 12. Germline V gives CDR1 DFQATT, CDR2 SNEGSKA (reference sequence). For the CDR3, the DNA is TGCAGTTCCTATGCCCTGGACAGGGACTCCTACGAGCAGTACTTC. It yields the protein CSSYALDRDSYEQYF.

CDR3 region: CSVVDRAIVKEAFF. The CDR3 bases are TGCAGCGTTGTCGACAGGGCTATCGTAAAAGAAGCTTTCTTT. V gene TRBV29-1 combines with J gene TRBJ1-1; 7 bases align to TRBD1. The length of the CDR3 is 14 residues. V was pared by 4 bases and J by 8 bases, with 13 bases of the junction left unmatched. The germline gives CDR1 SQVTM, CDR2 ANQGSEA.

V usage is TRBV28 and J usage is TRBJ1-2, with D perhaps TRBD1 (6 bases). Trimming shortened V by 1 base and J by 8 bases, and 11 bases separated the two germline ends. Germline lookup yields CDR1 MDHEN and CDR2 SYDVKM. The CDR3 consists of 13 residues. In nucleotides, the CDR3 is TGTGCCAGCAGTTTATCAGGGGCCGGCGGCTACACCTTC. This sequence encodes CASSLSGAGGYTF.

The table lists this clonotype with a few counts. The CDR3 here is CASSHQTGRDEQYF. In DNA, the CDR3 is TGTGCCAGCTCCCACCAAACGGGTCGGGACGAGCAGTACTTC. The chain employs TRBV18 and TRBJ2-7; D is undetermined. The V gene lost 6 bases and the J gene lost 5 bases, with 17 bases spanning the gap. The length of the CDR3 is 14 residues. Looked up from germline, CDR1 is KGHSH and CDR2 is LQKENI. Full variable domain (rest looked up from reference TRBV18 and TRBJ2-7): NAGVMQNPRHLVRRRGQEARLRCSPMKGHSHVYWYRQLPEEGLKFMVYLQKENIIDESGMPKERFSAEFPKEGPSILRIQQVVRGDSAAYFCASSHQTGRDEQYFGPGTRLTVT.

J is TRBJ2-6 and V is TRBV4-3; D unresolved. CDR3 size: 19 residues. Looked up from germline, CDR1 is LGHNA and CDR2 is YSLEER. V gave up 0 bases and J gave up 2 bases, with 17 bases separating them. The CDR3 DNA reads TGCGCCAGCAGCCAAGATCCCGTCAGGTATATGCCTGGGGCCAACGTCCTGACTTTC. It translates to CASSQDPVRYMPGANVLTF.

This clonotype appeared a few times. The CDR3 bases are TGTGCCAGCAGCCGTTCGCCCGGGGACCCTAGAAGGGAGCAGTACTTC. It encodes CASSRSPGDPRREQYF. This chain joins TRBV7-2 and TRBJ2-7; D tentatively fits TRBD1 or TRBD2 (5 bases each). Germline CDR1 SGHTA, CDR2 FQGNSA. With 5 bases removed from V and 7 bases from J, the gap between germline ends came to 24 bases. The CDR3 is 16 residues long.

Ten or more counts support this clonotype. V and J are TRBV20-1 and TRBJ2-1; D may be TRBD2 (5 bases). Germline V CDR1 and CDR2: DFQATT, SNEGSKA (reference sequence). CDR3 length: 15 amino acids. The ends were cut back, 3 bases at V and 1 base at J, with 13 bases in the middle. CDR3 DNA: TGCAGTGCTAGTCGCGGGCCACTATCCTACAATGAGCAGTTCTTC. Amino acids: CSASRGPLSYNEQFF.

This clonotype was detected ten times or more. CDR3 sequence: CASSQVGTSGDNEQFF. CDR3 coding DNA: TGTGCCAGCAGCCAAGTCGGGACTAGCGGGGACAATGAGCAGTTCTTC. The rearrangement uses TRBV4-2 and TRBJ2-1; 13 bases are shared with TRBD2. Trimming at V came to 1 base and at J to 5 bases, leaving 2 bases not matched to a gene. The V gene's germline CDR1 is LGHNA and CDR2 YNFKEQ. The CDR3 runs to 16 residues.

Points on this clonotype: One junction end does not reproduce the germline sequence, and a read error may be involved. V and J are TRBV7-2 and TRBJ2-1; perhaps TRBD2 as D (6 bases). The CDR3 is made up of 15 amino acids. Germline V gene data show CDR1 as SGHTA and CDR2 as FQGNSA. CDR3 sequence (DNA): TGTGCCAGCAGCTTAGTGCGGGGACGCTACACTGAGCAGTTCTTC. Residues: CASSLVRGRYTEQFF.

This clonotype has a count of ten or more. The junction departs from germline at one end; a sequencing error may be responsible. The CDR3 here is CASSQGRTNYGYTF. The CDR3 nucleotides read TGCGCCAGCAGCCAAGGCAGGACGAACTATGGCTACACCTTC. The chain combines TRBV16 with TRBJ1-2; D is unclear. CDR3 length: 14 amino acids. Per the germline V gene, CDR1 is KGHSY and CDR2 is FQNENV.

With regard to this clonotype: One end of the junction does not line up with germline, which may come from a read error. The chain employs TRBV7-7 and TRBJ2-2; D remains unclear. CDR1 and CDR2 (germline): SSHAT, FNYEAQ (reference sequence). The CDR3 runs 16 residues. The CDR3 sequence: CASSQILGPSTGELFF. The CDR3 DNA reads TGTGCTAGCAGCCAAATCCTTGGCCCATCCACCGGGGAGCTGTTTTTT.

The chain employs TRBV3-1 and TRBJ1-2, with TRBD1 matching over 9 bases. Trimming took 7 bases from V and 0 from J; bases not matched to a gene: 12. The CDR3 runs to 17 residues. Germline CDR1 LGHDT, CDR2 YNNKEL (reference sequence). Here the CDR3 reads CASTLTGQGTSNYGYTF. In DNA, the CDR3 is TGTGCCAGCACCTTAACCGGACAGGGGACCTCTAACTATGGCTACACCTTC.